These T cell receptor beta chains were read from a single sample in a study of cytomegalovirus exposure and HLA in healthy donors. Method: immunoSEQ multiplex PCR; TCRdb's copy keeps in-frame clones and lacks some. The data contain over 100,000 clones, about 79% of them seen just once; the ten biggest clones take up 2.5% to 3%. Sequencing used PBMCs. The origin of the receptors is a young woman in good health and CMV-seropositive. The CDR3 runs from the conserved cysteine through the conserved F or W. D genes are given only for firm matches. Expanded clones get a size class; other rows say once, few or many, or leave the size out.

V	J	D	size	DNA	CDR3
TRBV6-5	TRBJ1-1	TRBD1	.	TGTGCCAGCAGTTACGGACAGGTGGCCACTGAAGCTTTCTTT	CASSYGQVATEAFF
TRBV6-4	TRBJ1-2	.	.	TGTGCCAGCAGCCGATCAGGGGATGCTAACTATGGCTACACCTTC	CASSRSGDANYGYTF
TRBV6-5	TRBJ1-1	TRBD1	.	TGTGCCAGCAGCCCGACGACAGGGGGCCAGACTGAAGCTTTCTTT	CASSPTTGGQTEAFF
TRBV7-2	TRBJ1-1	.	.	TGTGCCAGCAGTGCCGGGACAACAGGGGCTTTCTTT	CASSAGTTGAFF
TRBV30	TRBJ1-1	.	.	TGTGCCTGGAGTTGGGCCGTTCAGCTTGAAGCTTTCTTT	CAWSWAVQLEAFF
TRBV19	TRBJ1-5	.	.	TGTGCCAGTAGTATTACTGGAGATCAGCCCCAGCATTTT	CASSITGDQPQHF
TRBV10-2	TRBJ2-3	TRBD2	.	TGCGCCAGCAACGATCTAACGGGAGGGGCGACAGATACGCAGTATTTT	CASNDLTGGATDTQYF
TRBV5-4	TRBJ2-5	TRBD2	.	TGTGCCAGCAGAAATGGACTAGAAGAGACCCAGTACTTC	CASRNGLEETQYF
TRBV6-4	TRBJ2-2	TRBD2	.	TGTGCCAGCAGCCGCACCACTAGACTAGCGGGAGATGGGGAGCTGTTTTTT	CASSRTTRLAGDGELFF
TRBV5-1	TRBJ1-1	.	.	TGCGCCAGCAGCTTTACTACTAACACTGAAGCTTTCTTT	CASSFTTNTEAFF
TRBV28	TRBJ1-3	.	.	TGTGCCACCGAGGGGGACGCTAGCTCTGGAAACACCATATATTTT	CATEGDASSGNTIYF
TRBV4-1	TRBJ2-7	TRBD2	.	TGCGCCAGCAGCCAAGGTCCCACTAGCGGCTACGAGCAGTACTTC	CASSQGPTSGYEQYF
TRBV2	TRBJ2-7	TRBD2	.	TGTGCCACCCGGGGGACAGCGGGAGGCGGTTACGAGCAGTACTTC	CATRGTAGGGYEQYF
TRBV5-4	TRBJ1-2	.	.	TGTGCCAGCAGCTTGGCCCTCGGAGAAAACTATGGCTACACCTTC	CASSLALGENYGYTF
TRBV19	TRBJ1-2	TRBD1	.	TGTGCCAGTAGTATTGGACAGGGGGCCCTCTATGGCTACACCTTC	CASSIGQGALYGYTF
TRBV7-3	TRBJ2-5	TRBD1	.	TGTGCCAGCAGCTTATGGCAGGGGGAAGAGACCCAGTACTTC	CASSLWQGEETQYF
TRBV27	TRBJ2-1	.	once	TGTGCCAGCAGCTTTCCGGGGTGGCGGAACTACAATGAGCAGTTCTTC	CASSFPGWRNYNEQFF
TRBV25-1	TRBJ2-7	TRBD2	.	TGTGCCAGCAGTAACAGCGGGAGAAGTAGTGGCGAGCAGTACTTC	CASSNSGRSSGEQYF
TRBV4-2	TRBJ1-2	.	.	TGTGCCAGCAGCCAAGCCGCAGGGTACTATGGCTACACCTTC	CASSQAAGYYGYTF
TRBV30	TRBJ2-3	TRBD2	.	TGTGCCTGGAGTGCCGGGATAGCGGGCAATGCAGATACGCAGTATTTT	CAWSAGIAGNADTQYF
TRBV7-2	TRBJ2-5	.	few	TGTGCCAGCAGCTTAAAAGGCGGCCTGGAGACCCAGTACTTC	CASSLKGGLETQYF
TRBV6-5	TRBJ2-2	.	.	TGTGCCAGCAGTTCCTTGACAGCCACCGGGGAGCTGTTTTTT	CASSSLTATGELFF
TRBV30	TRBJ2-1	.	.	TGTGCCTGGAGTGTAGCGCCGAGTAGCAATGAGCAGTTCTTC	CAWSVAPSSNEQFF
TRBV27	TRBJ2-1	TRBD2	.	TGTGCCAGCAGTTTATCTAGCGGGAGCTCCTACAATGAGCAGTTCTTC	CASSLSSGSSYNEQFF
TRBV11-3	TRBJ2-4	.	few	TGTGCCAGCAGCACCCGGGACTTTATAGCCAAAAACATTCAGTACTTC	CASSTRDFIAKNIQYF
TRBV11-2	TRBJ1-1	TRBD1	.	TGTGCCAGCAGCTTACAGGGGGCGAGTACTGAAGCTTTCTTT	CASSLQGASTEAFF
TRBV5-1	TRBJ1-2	TRBD1	once	TGCGCCAGCAGCTCGACAGGGAATGGCTACACCTTC	CASSSTGNGYTF
TRBV6-1	TRBJ2-7	.	.	TGTGCCAGCAGTCGCGATGCGGTAAGCTCCTACGAGCAGTACTTC	CASSRDAVSSYEQYF
TRBV30	TRBJ2-4	TRBD1	once	TGTGCCTGGGAAACCGGGACAGGGTGGGGAAACATTCAGTACTTC	CAWETGTGWGNIQYF
TRBV6-5	TRBJ2-5	TRBD2	once	TGTGCCAGCAGTTACTCGAGCGGGATAGAGACCCAGTACTTC	CASSYSSGIETQYF
TRBV6-5	TRBJ1-1	TRBD1	.	TGTGCCAGCAGTAAACAGGGGTCTGGTGAAGCTTTCTTT	CASSKQGSGEAFF
TRBV19	TRBJ1-2	TRBD1	.	TGTGCCAGTAGCCGGACAGGAGGAGGCTATGGCTACACCTTC	CASSRTGGGYGYTF
TRBV6-5	TRBJ1-3	TRBD1	.	TGTGCCAGCAGCCCCCGGCAGGGGGTAAGAAACACCATATATTTT	CASSPRQGVRNTIYF
TRBV5-6	TRBJ2-7	TRBD2	.	TGTGCCAGCAGCACGGACTCCGGGACTAGCGGGAGATACGAGCAGTACTTC	CASSTDSGTSGRYEQYF